This T cell receptor (beta chain) was identified during a study of T cells in Graves' hyperthyroidism and ophthalmopathy. As concerns this clonotype: Its antigen is unidentified.

TCR beta CDR3 region amplification was performed from RNA transcripts. TCR CDR3 regions were first amplified by RT-PCR with HTBI primers. TCRdb fed the multiplex PCR reads into MiXCR, producing one record per CDR3 protein. The profile covers hundreds of thousands of distinct CDR3 sequences, with roughly 40% appearing a single time and approximately 10% taken by the ten largest. Study results and caveats: From stable hyperthyroidism, ophthalmopathy was separated by a 13 V-J model. Blood also held most thyroid clonotypes expanded beyond 0.001.

Diagnosis relied on clinical symptoms, serum thyroxine and TRAb, thyroid ultrasound and orbital computed tomography. This CDR3 region has 13 residues. Looked up from germline, CDR1 is SNHLY and CDR2 is FYNNEI. Trimming took 5 bases from V and 7 from J, leaving 14 bases between them. This TCR was recovered from a man between 18 and 35 years old with Graves' hyperthyroidism. The sample comprised blood. The chain joins TRBV2 to TRBJ1-2; D is possibly TRBD1 (6 bases). The CDR3 region is CASSLYRAFGYTF. The CDR3 coding sequence is TGTGCCAGCAGTTTATACAGGGCCTTTGGCTACACCTTC. Combining the CDR3 with reference TRBV2 and TRBJ1-2 gives the whole variable domain EPEVTQTPSHQVTQMGQEVILRCVPISNHLYFYWYRQILGQKVEFLVSFYNNEISEKSEIFDDQFSVERPDGSNFTLKIRSTKLEDSAMYFCASSLYRAFGYTFGSGTRLTVV.